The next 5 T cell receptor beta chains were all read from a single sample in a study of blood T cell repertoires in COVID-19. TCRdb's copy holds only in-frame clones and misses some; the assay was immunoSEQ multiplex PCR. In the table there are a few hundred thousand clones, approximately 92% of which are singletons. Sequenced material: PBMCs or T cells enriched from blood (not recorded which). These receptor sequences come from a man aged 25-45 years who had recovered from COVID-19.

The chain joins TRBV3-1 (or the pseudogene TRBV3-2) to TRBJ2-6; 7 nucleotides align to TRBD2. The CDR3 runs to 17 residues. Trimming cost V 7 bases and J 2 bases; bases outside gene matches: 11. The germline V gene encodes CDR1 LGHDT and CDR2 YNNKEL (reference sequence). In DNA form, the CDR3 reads TGTGCCAGCACCAGCGGAGTAAGCGGGGCTGGGGCCAACGTCCTGACTTTC. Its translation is CASTSGVSGAGANVLTF.

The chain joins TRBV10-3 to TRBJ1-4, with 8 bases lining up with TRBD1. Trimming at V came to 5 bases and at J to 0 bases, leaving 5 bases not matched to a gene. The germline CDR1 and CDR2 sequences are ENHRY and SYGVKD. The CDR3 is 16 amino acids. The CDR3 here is CAISQGQGATNEKLFF. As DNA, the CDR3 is TGTGCCATCAGTCAAGGACAGGGAGCAACTAATGAAAAACTGTTTTTT.

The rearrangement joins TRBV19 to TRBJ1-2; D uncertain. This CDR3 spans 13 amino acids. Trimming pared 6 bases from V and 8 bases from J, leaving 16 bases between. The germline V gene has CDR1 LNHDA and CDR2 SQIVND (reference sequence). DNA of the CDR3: TGTGCCAGTAGGGACTCGACCGGCCAAGGCTACACCTTC. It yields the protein CASRDSTGQGYTF.

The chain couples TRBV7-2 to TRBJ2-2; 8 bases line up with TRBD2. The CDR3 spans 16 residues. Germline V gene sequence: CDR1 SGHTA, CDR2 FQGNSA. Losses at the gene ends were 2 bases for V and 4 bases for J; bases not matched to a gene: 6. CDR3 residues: CASSLQLAVITGELFF. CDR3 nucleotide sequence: TGTGCCAGCAGCTTACAACTAGCGGTTATCACCGGGGAGCTGTTTTTT.

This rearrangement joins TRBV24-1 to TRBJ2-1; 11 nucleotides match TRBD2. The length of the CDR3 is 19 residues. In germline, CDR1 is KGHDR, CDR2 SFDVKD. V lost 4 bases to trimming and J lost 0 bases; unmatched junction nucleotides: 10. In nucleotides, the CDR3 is TGTGCCACCAGTGACCCCGGGACTAGCGGAGGCCGCTCCTACAATGAGCAGTTCTTC. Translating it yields CATSDPGTSGGRSYNEQFF.